These T cell receptor beta chains were read from a single sample in a study of T-cell reconstitution after alpha-beta-depleted transplantation in children. MiXCR was run by TCRdb on the PCR reads, yielding one entry per CDR3 protein. The sample carries approximately 500,000 distinct CDR3 sequences, about 11% recorded once. The sample in question was PBMCs, obtained before TCRalphabeta/CD19-depleted stem cell transplant. Receptors were obtained from a child under 10 years old with inherited bone marrow failure, due to receive a stem cell transplant. The CDR3 runs from the conserved cysteine through the conserved F or W. Each record gives: J gene, V gene, CDR3 protein.

>TRBJ2-7|TRBV7-8
CASSFSRAGGQYF
>TRBJ1-1|TRBV5-1
CASSRTLGQNTEAFF
>TRBJ1-1|TRBV19
CASTRGTTNTEAFF
>TRBJ2-1|TRBV4-3
CASSQAGGLAGGEDYNEQFF
>TRBJ1-2|TRBV4-2
CASGRRAGLTSDGYTF
>TRBJ2-1|TRBV7-6
CASSLGPSGGNEQFF
>TRBJ1-2|TRBV5-4
CASSLDGRGRGYGYTF
>TRBJ2-1|TRBV27
CASSSALSFPSYNEQFF
>TRBJ2-3|TRBV24-1
CATSDPGLTQYF
>TRBJ1-1|TRBV27
CASRAGSYGTEAFF
>TRBJ2-1|TRBV29-1
CSVDDLGRVLNEQFF
>TRBJ2-1|TRBV20-1
CSASQTGEQFF
>TRBJ2-7|TRBV5-8
CASRNSGDYEQYF
>TRBJ2-5|TRBV12-3/TRBV12-4
CASILNLGQETQYF
>TRBJ1-5|TRBV29-1
CSVELQGGQPQHF
>TRBJ2-3|TRBV27
CASSQLAGDTDTQYF
>TRBJ1-6|TRBV28
CASSFWNSPLHF
>TRBJ2-3|TRBV6-5
CASSYMVGQGLTDTQYF
>TRBJ1-3|TRBV9
CASSPSSGRGTIYF
>TRBJ1-1|TRBV20-1
CSASTAGAENTEAFF
>TRBJ2-1|TRBV30
CAWRERLLPRSNEQFF
>TRBJ2-7|TRBV12-3/TRBV12-4
CASKSSGLAGVGEQYF
>TRBJ2-1|TRBV30
CAWSLIGLAYNEQFF
>TRBJ2-7|TRBV20-1
CSARAEQLISYEQYF
>TRBJ2-6|TRBV19
CASSIGDGANVLTF
>TRBJ2-5|TRBV5-1
CASRGELPGPRETQYF
>TRBJ2-7|TRBV28
CASSPHPAAYEQYF
>TRBJ2-5|TRBV12-3/TRBV12-4
CASNTGTSALQETQYF
>TRBJ2-3|TRBV29-1
CSVVRHQGSTDTQYF
>TRBJ2-5|TRBV12-3/TRBV12-4
CASYDRVGTQYF
>TRBJ1-2|TRBV7-9
CASSLVGIDYGYTF
>TRBJ2-7|TRBV7-9
CASSLFTNEQYF
>TRBJ2-1|TRBV29-1
CSGAGPIYNEQFF
>TRBJ2-7|TRBV20-1
CSARDAGTVNYEQYF
>TRBJ2-3|TRBV19
CASSSRLASSTDTQYF
>TRBJ2-1|TRBV4-3
CASSQDRVSYNEQFF
>TRBJ2-7|TRBV9
CASSVNSGTSLYEQYF
>TRBJ2-5|TRBV7-2
CASSLMGTQYF
>TRBJ1-4|TRBV7-2
CASSLAATGVFATNEKLFF
>TRBJ2-7|TRBV4-3
CASSQQPGTTLFF
>TRBJ2-7|TRBV20-1
CSAQGAPSYEQYF
>TRBJ2-7|TRBV29-1
CSVTPSGSYEQYF
>TRBJ1-2|TRBV4-2
CASSQDQGASYGYTF
>TRBJ2-3|TRBV12-3/TRBV12-4
CASTPSGSLTDTQYF
>TRBJ1-3|TRBV6-1
CASANRAVGNTIYF
>TRBJ2-7|TRBV3-1
CASSLRDLTYEQYF
>TRBJ2-1|TRBV20-1
CSARGTSGRAYNEQFF
>TRBJ2-2|TRBV20-1
CSARDVGNTGELFF
>TRBJ2-7|TRBV2
CASSVYVEQYF
>TRBJ1-2|TRBV10-3
CAISDVQGTDGYTF
>TRBJ1-3|TRBV6-5
CASSYSEGSGNTIYF
>TRBJ2-7|TRBV27
CASKEGLASGPHEQYF
>TRBJ2-2|TRBV11-2
CASSVIGELFF